The 18 T cell receptor beta chains reported below all come from one sample, sequenced in a study of cytomegalovirus exposure and HLA in healthy donors. In the PCR, 60 Vbeta and 13 Jbeta primers were used. TCRdb's table, derived via immunoSEQ multiplex PCR, lists solely in-frame clones and lacks some. The sample includes some 140,000 clones, under 85% of them seen just once. The sample was PBMCs. The receptor source for this set is a man aged 18 to 29 in good health and CMV-seronegative.

V gene TRBV7-6 combines with J gene TRBJ1-2; 8 bases line up with TRBD1. The CDR3 is 14 amino acids. Germline V gene sequence: CDR1 SGHVS, CDR2 FNYEAQ. J was trimmed by 6 bases and V by 2 bases; bases with no gene match: 5. CDR3 nucleotides: TGTGCCAGCAGCTTAAGATCGGGACAGGATGGCTACACCTTC. Translated, it gives CASSLRSGQDGYTF.

The rearrangement links TRBV10-3 to TRBJ2-7; the D is unclear. Germline values: CDR1 ENHRY, CDR2 SYGVKD. This CDR3 contains 11 residues. Between the trimmed V and J ends, which lost 4 bases and 4 bases, there was a span of 5 bases. The CDR3 DNA reads TGTGCCATCAGTGCCGGGTACGAGCAGTACTTC. It specifies CAISAGYEQYF.

The chain recombines TRBV19 with TRBJ1-2, with 8 bases lining up with TRBD1. The CDR3 consists of 15 residues. Trimming took 8 bases from V and 4 from J; bases not matched to a gene: 12. Germline CDR1 and CDR2: LNHDA and SQIVND (reference sequence). The CDR3 region is CASHSVTGASYGYTF. As DNA, the CDR3 is TGTGCCAGTCACTCGGTGACAGGGGCTTCCTATGGCTACACCTTC.

This clone was found a few times. The chain is built from TRBV5-6 and TRBJ2-7; 7 bases fit TRBD2. Germline trimming cut 0 bases from V and 2 bases from J; bases unmatched to any gene: 5. Germline-derived CDR1 and CDR2 are SGHDT and YYEEEE. CDR3 length: 15 amino acids. The CDR3 sequence is CASSLASGTPYEQYF. For the CDR3, the DNA is TGTGCCAGCAGCTTGGCCAGCGGGACCCCCTACGAGCAGTACTTC.

This clone has only one observation. The chain carries TRBV7-8 and TRBJ1-1, with D maybe TRBD1 (6 bases). Germline loops: CDR1 SGHVS, CDR2 FQNEAQ. CDR3 length: 16 residues. The germline V and J ends were trimmed by 1 base and 4 bases, with 16 bases remaining between them. CDR3 sequence (DNA): TGTGCCAGCAGCTTAGGCCCTCAGACAGGAGGCACTGAAGCTTTCTTT. Its protein is CASSLGPQTGGTEAFF.

The chain is built from TRBV6-1 and TRBJ2-1; possible D gene TRBD2, 5 bases. The CDR3 is 14 residues long. Germline V CDR1 and CDR2: MNHNS, SASEGT. V was trimmed by 8 bases and J by 7 bases, leaving 18 bases between them. The CDR3: CASSDLFRGNEQFF. As DNA, the CDR3 is TGTGCCAGCTCAGACTTGTTTCGAGGGAATGAGCAGTTCTTC.

The genes are TRBV18 and TRBJ1-2, with 7 bases that match TRBD1. V gave up 5 bases and J gave up 3 bases; unmatched junction bases: 3. CDR1 is KGHSH, CDR2 LQKENI, per germline. The CDR3 is 13 residues long. The CDR3 is CASSSGTDYGYTF. The CDR3 DNA sequence: TGTGCCAGCTCATCTGGGACAGACTATGGCTACACCTTC.

Notes on this clone: The conserved final phenylalanine or tryptophan is absent from the CDR3, which likely points to a read error. The chain recombines TRBV2 with TRBJ1-2; 7 bases fit TRBD1. The CDR3 contains 13 residues. Trimming cost V 7 bases and J 6 bases; bases outside gene matches: 8. Germline values: CDR1 SNHLY, CDR2 FYNNEI. The CDR3 coding sequence is TGTGCCAGCACGGTACAGGGGATCGATGGCTACACCCTC. Its translation is CASTVQGIDGYTL.

The J gene is TRBJ1-2, the V gene TRBV30; D gene unclear. The V end was cut by 2 bases, the J end by 8 bases, with 24 bases between. The CDR3 has 16 amino acids. Per germline, CDR1 GTSNPN and CDR2 SVGIG (reference sequence). The CDR3 loop reads CAWSPLGRNPMGGYTF. CDR3 bases: TGTGCCTGGAGTCCTCTGGGCAGGAATCCTATGGGCGGCTACACCTTC.

The chain employs TRBV7-9 and TRBJ2-1, with TRBD1 identical over 8 bases. Germline V gene lookup returns CDR1 SEHNR and CDR2 FQNEAQ (reference sequence). Unmatched junction bases numbered 10, after V lost 5 bases and J lost 1 base. The CDR3 runs to 17 residues. The CDR3 nucleotides read TGTGCCAGCAGCAGGACCCAGGGGGCCCCATCCTACAATGAGCAGTTCTTC. Amino acid sequence: CASSRTQGAPSYNEQFF.

This sequence joins TRBV5-1 and TRBJ2-1; D possibly corresponds to TRBD2 (6 bases). The CDR3 has 14 residues. Germline V gives CDR1 SGHRS, CDR2 YFSETQ. Deletions cut 3 bases from V and 4 bases from J, with 11 bases between. The CDR3 spells CASSWRGKYNEQFF. Here the CDR3 DNA reads TGCGCCAGCAGCTGGCGGGGAAAATACAATGAGCAGTTCTTC.

The V call is TRBV4-3, the J call TRBJ1-2; D gene unclear. Per germline, CDR1 LGHNA and CDR2 YSLEER. CDR3 length equals 14 residues. V was shortened by 4 bases and J by 0 bases, with 9 bases between the two germline ends. The CDR3 DNA reads TGCGCCAGCAGCCGGTTGAGGGCTAACTATGGCTACACCTTC. Residues: CASSRLRANYGYTF.

The rearrangement joins TRBV6-5 to TRBJ2-1, with D possibly matching TRBD1 (5 bases). Trimming cost V 5 bases and J 2 bases, with 13 bases left between them. CDR3 length: 15 amino acids. The V gene's germline CDR1 is MNHEY and CDR2 SVGAGI. The CDR3 sequence: CASSNPGPPYNEQFF. CDR3 nucleotide sequence: TGTGCCAGCAGTAACCCAGGGCCGCCCTACAATGAGCAGTTCTTC.

The V gene is TRBV4-2, the J gene TRBJ2-5; maybe TRBD1 (6 bases). V was shortened by 3 bases and J by 2 bases, with 16 bases between the two germline ends. The CDR3 covers 16 residues. Germline loops: CDR1 LGHNA, CDR2 YNFKEQ. This chain's CDR3 is CASSHPGHRNQETQYF. The CDR3 DNA reads TGTGCCAGCAGCCATCCGGGACACCGTAATCAAGAGACCCAGTACTTC.

CDR3 sequence (DNA): TGTGCCAGCAGCTTACGGACAGCGCTGAACACTGAAGCTTTCTTT. It is translated as CASSLRTALNTEAFF. The rearrangement uses TRBV7-2 and TRBJ1-1; possible D gene TRBD1, 6 bases. V lost 2 bases to trimming and J lost 0 bases, with 10 bases between them. The CDR3 extends over 15 amino acids. Germline CDR1 is SGHTA and CDR2 is FQGNSA.

V and J are TRBV18 and TRBJ2-7; 7 positions match TRBD1. The CDR3 runs 14 residues. Germline V gene lookup returns CDR1 KGHSH and CDR2 LQKENI. V lost 4 bases, J lost 6 bases, and 9 bases stayed unmatched. CDR3: CASSQTGIYGEQYF. DNA of the CDR3: TGTGCCAGCTCACAGACAGGGATCTACGGCGAGCAGTACTTC.

The V and J genes are TRBV6-5 and TRBJ1-2; D unclear. CDR3 length equals 16 residues. V was shortened by 2 bases and J by 0 bases, with 13 bases between the two germline ends. In germline, CDR1 is MNHEY, CDR2 SVGAGI. The CDR3 reads CASSYHPPGSNYGYTF. The CDR3 DNA reads as TGTGCCAGCAGTTACCATCCCCCGGGATCTAACTATGGCTACACCTTC.

This clone was counted only a few times. The genes are TRBV6-5 and TRBJ1-1, with D unresolved. Trimming removed 6 bases from V and 1 base from J, with 15 bases in between. Germline-derived CDR1 and CDR2 are MNHEY and SVGAGI. There are 15 residues in the CDR3. The CDR3 loop is CASSPTRGRNTEAFF. The DNA for the CDR3 is TGTGCCAGCAGCCCAACCCGGGGAAGGAACACTGAAGCTTTCTTT.